The next 6 T cell receptor beta chains were all read from a single sample in a study of T cell repertoires in ileal Crohn's disease. Data came from immunoSEQ multiplex PCR; TCRdb stores just in-frame clones and leaves some out. Among approximately 27,000 clones listed, about 81% were seen once. Input material: ileal tissue. Receptors originate from an adult with Crohn's disease.

The rearrangement links TRBV4-3 to TRBJ2-1; the D is unclear. The CDR3 has 14 residues. Germline V gene lookup returns CDR1 LGHNA and CDR2 YSLEER. Trimming shortened V by 0 bases and J by 2 bases, and 5 bases separated the two germline ends. CDR3: CASSQDPTYNEQFF. CDR3 coding DNA: TGCGCCAGCAGCCAAGATCCCACCTACAATGAGCAGTTCTTC.

The rearrangement joins TRBV7-2 to TRBJ2-1; 7 positions match TRBD2. The CDR3 runs 18 residues. Trimming took 3 bases from V and 0 from J; bases not matched to a gene: 11. CDR1 is SGHTA and CDR2 is FQGNSA in the germline V gene. The CDR3 nucleotides read TGTGCCAGCAGCTTTCAGGCCGAAAGCGGGGTCTCCTACAATGAGCAGTTCTTC. This codes for CASSFQAESGVSYNEQFF.

The V gene is TRBV11-2, the J gene TRBJ1-4; tentative D call: TRBD1 (6 bases). The CDR3 runs 17 residues. CDR1 SGHAT and CDR2 FQNNGV come from the germline V gene. V dropped 5 bases and J dropped 2 bases, with 18 bases sitting between them. In DNA, the CDR3 is TGTGCCAGCAGCCCCTGGGGCAGGGGAGCGACTAATGAAAAACTGTTTTTT. Encoded protein: CASSPWGRGATNEKLFF. The variable domain in full, with the rest retrieved from reference TRBV11-2 and TRBJ1-4, is EAGVAQSPRYKIIEKRQSVAFWCNPISGHATLYWYQQILGQGPKLLIQFQNNGVVDDSQLPKDRFSAERLKGVDSTLKIQPAKLEDSAVYLCASSPWGRGATNEKLFFGSGTQLSVL.

The chain uses TRBV5-1 and TRBJ1-5; the D is unclear. Trimming left V 5 bases short and J 11 bases short, with 17 bases between. CDR1 and CDR2 from the germline V gene are SGHRS and YFSETQ. The CDR3 length is 13 residues. Here the CDR3 reads CASRVAFEPTQHF. The CDR3 DNA sequence: TGCGCCAGCAGAGTTGCGTTTGAGCCAACCCAGCATTTT.

The CDR3 is CASSLRTGWDYEQYF. In DNA form, the CDR3 reads TGTGCCAGCAGCTTACGGACAGGCTGGGATTACGAGCAGTACTTC. The chain employs TRBV7-2 and TRBJ2-7; 7 bases are shared with TRBD1. V was clipped by 2 bases and J by 4 bases; unmatched bases: 8. CDR1 and CDR2 (germline): SGHTA, FQGNSA. There are 15 residues in the CDR3. The full variable domain, rest sourced from reference TRBV7-2 and TRBJ2-7, is GAGVSQSPSNKVTEKGKDVELRCDPISGHTALYWYRQSLGQGLEFLIYFQGNSAPDKSGLPSDRFSAERTGGSVSTLTIQRTQQEDSAVYLCASSLRTGWDYEQYFGPGTRLTVT.

The chain employs TRBV27 and TRBJ2-3; 9 bases match TRBD1. This CDR3 has 17 residues. Germline trimming cut 2 bases from V and 0 bases from J; bases unmatched to any gene: 6. The germline CDR1 and CDR2 sequences are MNHEY and SMNVEV (reference sequence). The CDR3 protein is CASSLQTGTGSTDTQYF. The CDR3, as DNA: TGTGCCAGCAGTTTACAAACCGGGACAGGGAGCACAGATACGCAGTATTTT.